The next 11 T cell receptor beta chains were all read from a single sample in a study of T cell repertoires in aging, cancer and after chemotherapy (dated by TCRdb to 2018 to 2020). TCR beta rearrangements were amplified from genomic DNA isolated from peripheral blood, not from sorted cells or RNA. Sequencing was performed on an Illumina MiSeq. Rearranged TRB sequences spanning V, D and J segments were amplified by multiplex touch-down PCR using a mixed TRB-A/B primer pool. TCRdb reran the public reads through fastp at Q25 and MiXCR, keeping productive beta chains. Here each entry gathers all rows of one CDR3 protein and keeps the most common genes and DNA. Across this sample there are more than 9,000 distinct CDR3 sequences, with 40% seen only once. In total, the top ten clones hold roughly 1.5% of the sample. The sequenced sample was blood. These receptors were obtained from a human donor in good health.

This chain joins TRBV6-4 and TRBJ1-3; tentatively, D is TRBD1 (5 bases). The V end lost 7 bases, the J end lost 0 bases, and 13 bases lay between the germline ends. CDR1 is MRHNA and CDR2 is SNTAGT in the germline V gene. The CDR3 extends over 15 amino acids. The CDR3 nucleotides are TGTGCCAGCAACGAAACCAGGGTCTCTGGAAACACCATATATTTT. Its protein is CASNETRVSGNTIYF.

This chain connects TRBV4-2 to TRBJ1-2; D is possibly TRBD1 (5 bases). V was cut by 0 bases and J by 3 bases, with 11 bases left in between. This CDR3 has 15 residues. Germline values: CDR1 LGHNA, CDR2 YNFKEQ. The chain's CDR3 is CASSQDRGGDYGYTF. DNA for the CDR3: TGTGCCAGCAGCCAAGATCGGGGAGGGGACTATGGCTACACCTTC.

This clonotype was counted a few times. V and J are TRBV12-3 or TRBV12-4 and TRBJ1-3, with a possible D match to TRBD1 (5 bases). Trimming cost V 8 bases and J 1 base, with 6 bases left between them. The CDR3 loop spans 12 amino acids. The CDR3 is CASRGSGNTIYF. CDR3 DNA: TGTGCCAGCCGGGGGTCTGGAAACACCATATATTTT.

This clonotype was observed a few times. The chain has TRBV19 and TRBJ2-3, with 8 bases fitting TRBD1. Germline CDR1 is LNHDA and CDR2 is SQIVND (reference sequence). Trimming took 5 bases from V and 3 from J; bases not matched to a gene: 4. This CDR3 has 14 residues. The CDR3 DNA sequence: TGTGCCAGTAGTGCCGACAGGGGAACAGATACGCAGTATTTT. Protein: CASSADRGTDTQYF.

The J gene is TRBJ2-2, the V gene TRBV7-2; tentatively, D is TRBD1 (6 bases). Trimming took 7 bases from V and 1 from J, leaving 13 bases between them. Looked up from germline, CDR1 is SGHTA and CDR2 is FQGNSA. The CDR3 runs 15 residues. The CDR3 DNA reads TGTGCCAGCACCCCCGACAGGCAGAACACCGGGGAGCTGTTTTTT. This codes for CASTPDRQNTGELFF. The full variable domain, in which reference TRBV7-2 and TRBJ2-2 provide the parts outside the CDR3, is GAGVSQSPSNKVTEKGKDVELRCDPISGHTALYWYRQSLGQGLEFLIYFQGNSAPDKSGLPSDRFSAERTGGSVSTLTIQRTQQEDSAVYLCASTPDRQNTGELFFGEGSRLTVL.

This rearrangement joins TRBV30 to TRBJ1-1; D remains unclear. The CDR3 runs to 13 residues. CDR1 is GTSNPN, CDR2 SVGIG, per germline (reference sequence). V lost 3 bases and J lost 0, with 8 bases in between. The CDR3 spells CAWRRPMNTEAFF. The DNA of the CDR3 is TGTGCCTGGAGGAGGCCTATGAACACTGAAGCTTTCTTT. Combining the CDR3 with reference TRBV30 and TRBJ1-1 gives the whole variable domain SQTIHQWPATLVQPVGSPLSLECTVEGTSNPNLYWYRQAAGRGLQLLFYSVGIGQISSEVPQNLSASRPQDRQFILSSKKLLLSDSGFYLCAWRRPMNTEAFFGQGTRLTVV.

The chain recombines TRBV12-3 or TRBV12-4 with TRBJ2-1, with D uncertain. The CDR3 totals 15 residues. Trimming took off 6 bases at V and 1 base at J, with 13 bases between the two ends. As DNA, the CDR3 is TGTGCCAGCAGAAAAGAAACTGGTTCCTACAATGAGCAGTTCTTC. Its translation: CASRKETGSYNEQFF.

J is TRBJ1-1 and V is TRBV18; a possible D gene is TRBD1 (5 bases). This CDR3 has 14 residues. The V gene lost 4 bases and the J gene lost 1 base, with 10 bases spanning the gap. Per the germline V gene, CDR1 is KGHSH and CDR2 is LQKENI. CDR3 DNA: TGTGCCAGCTCACGTCTGGGGGAGAACACTGAAGCTTTCTTT. This gives the protein CASSRLGENTEAFF.

In this sample, this clonotype turned up a few times. V and J are TRBV19 and TRBJ1-3; no firm D call. Germline lookup yields CDR1 LNHDA and CDR2 SQIVND (reference sequence). The length of the CDR3 is 14 residues. V dropped 8 bases and J dropped 1 base, with 12 bases sitting between them. In DNA, the CDR3 is TGTGCCAGTCAACGGGCGGGTTCTGGAAACACCATATATTTT. The encoded protein is CASQRAGSGNTIYF.

The sample holds a few counts of this clonotype. The chain has TRBV6-5 and TRBJ2-7; D ambiguous. Per germline, CDR1 MNHEY and CDR2 SVGAGI. V lost 6 bases and J 1 base, leaving 10 bases between the germline ends. This CDR3 contains 13 residues. The CDR3 is CASSPVGSYEQYV. CDR3 DNA: TGTGCCAGCAGCCCAGTAGGGTCCTACGAGCAGTACGTC.

This clonotype was observed a handful of times. The rearrangement uses TRBV30 and TRBJ1-5; D is unclear. Deletions cut 0 bases from V and 3 bases from J, with 6 bases between. This CDR3 region has 13 residues. Germline V gene data show CDR1 as GTSNPN and CDR2 as SVGIG (reference sequence). CDR3 coding DNA: TGTGCCTGGAGTGTTCAGGACAATCAGCCCCAGCATTTT. Translated: CAWSVQDNQPQHF.